This TCR beta chain was found in a study of identifying expanded T cells in peripheral blood. Clones were sequenced by immunoSEQ multiplex PCR, and TCRdb holds only the in-frame ones, with some missing. The table records around 90,000 clones, about 91% of them present only once. The V gene's germline CDR1 is SGHKS and CDR2 YYEKEE (reference sequence). This CDR3 is built from 14 residues. The V gene lost 2 bases and the J gene lost 4 bases, with 9 bases spanning the gap. The sequencing input was blood. The source is a person aged 18 to 70 in good health. This rearrangement joins TRBV5-5 to TRBJ2-2, with D possibly matching TRBD1 (6 bases). CDR3 amino acids: CASSFGTTTGELFF. The CDR3 coding sequence is TGTGCCAGCAGCTTCGGGACAACCACCGGGGAGCTGTTTTTT.